These 3 T cell receptor beta chains were sequenced from one sample in a study of neurological immune-mediated disorders. TCRdb re-called the 5' RACE reads with MiXCR, one entry per CDR3 protein. The sample lists 20,000 to 25,000 distinct CDR3 sequences; about 15% were seen once. Sequenced: PBMCs. The receptors were sampled from a female donor with HTLV-1-associated myelopathy (HAM/TSP).

This clonotype showed up many times. The gene calls are TRBV6-5 and TRBJ1-2, with 7 nucleotides matching TRBD1. The junction had 6 bases not matched to a gene; V was cut back by 3 bases and J by 2 bases. The CDR3 runs 15 residues. Per germline, CDR1 MNHEY and CDR2 SVGAGI. The CDR3 spells CASSYTRGRNYGYTF. In DNA, the CDR3 is TGTGCCAGCAGTTATACGAGGGGGCGCAACTATGGCTACACCTTC.

This clonotype was detected ten times or more. The chain recombines TRBV3-1 with TRBJ2-7; no clear D. The CDR3 sequence is 13 residues long. Germline V gene lookup returns CDR1 LGHDT and CDR2 YNNKEL (reference sequence). The V end was cut by 4 bases, the J end by 2 bases, with 9 bases between. CDR3 amino acids: CASSPAHTYEQYF. The CDR3 DNA sequence: TGTGCCAGCAGCCCAGCGCATACCTACGAGCAGTACTTC.

This clonotype was seen many times. This chain joins TRBV7-9 and TRBJ2-7, with D perhaps matching TRBD2 (5 bases). The CDR3 runs to 11 residues. Trimming cost V 4 bases and J 7 bases, with 8 bases left between them. CDR1 and CDR2 (germline): SEHNR, FQNEAQ (reference sequence). The CDR3 spells CASSSRGEQYF. The CDR3 coding sequence is TGTGCCAGCAGCTCCCGGGGAGAGCAGTACTTC.